This passage covers 24 T cell receptor beta chains from one sample sequenced in a study of siplizumab effects on memory and regulatory T cells. Repertoires were generated with immunoSEQ multiplex PCR, while TCRdb's copy carries only in-frame clones and drops some. The table shows some 100,000 clones, with approximately 93% occurring only once. Material: CD8+ T cells sorted from blood. Source of these receptors: a human donor in good health.

This chain connects TRBV7-9 to TRBJ2-2, with 7 bases fitting TRBD2. The V gene's germline CDR1 is SEHNR and CDR2 FQNEAQ (reference sequence). There are 14 residues in the CDR3. V was pared by 3 bases and J by 5 bases, with 3 bases of the junction left unmatched. The DNA of the CDR3 is TGTGCCAGCAGCTTCAGGGAGGGTACCGGGGAGCTGTTTTTT. Translation gives CASSFREGTGELFF.

This chain joins TRBV5-6 and TRBJ2-7, with D possibly being TRBD2 (5 bases). Trimming shortened V by 4 bases and J by 2 bases, and 10 bases separated the two germline ends. The CDR3 is 13 residues long. Germline V CDR1 and CDR2: SGHDT, YYEEEE. The CDR3 DNA reads as TGTGCCAGCAGCGCGACCGGGACCTACGAGCAGTACTTC. Translation: CASSATGTYEQYF.

This clone appeared a few times. This rearrangement joins TRBV4-3 to TRBJ2-7; D may be TRBD1 or TRBD2 (5 bases each). V gave up 1 base and J gave up 1 base, with 11 bases separating them. The CDR3 contains 15 residues. From germline, CDR1 is LGHNA and CDR2 YSLEER. In nucleotides, the CDR3 is TGCGCCAGCAGCCAAGTCTTCGGGACGTCCTACGAGCAGTACTTC. It yields the protein CASSQVFGTSYEQYF.

The rearrangement links TRBV29-1 to TRBJ1-2, with 7 nucleotides matching TRBD1. This CDR3 contains 13 residues. The V segment lost 7 bases and the J segment 2 bases; nucleotides outside the gene matches: 7. Germline CDR1 SQVTM, CDR2 ANQGSEA. CDR3 protein: CSGRTGENYGYTF. The CDR3 coding sequence is TGCAGCGGTAGAACAGGGGAAAACTATGGCTACACCTTC.

J is TRBJ2-3 and V is TRBV9, with D perhaps TRBD2 (6 bases). The V end lost 3 bases, the J end lost 4 bases, and 15 bases lay between the germline ends. This CDR3 contains 15 residues. Germline V gene sequence: CDR1 SGDLS, CDR2 YYNGEE. CDR3 loop: CASSDGGGSADTQYF. For the CDR3, the DNA is TGTGCCAGCAGCGACGGAGGAGGGTCGGCAGATACGCAGTATTTT. Full variable domain (outside the CDR3, taken from reference TRBV9 and TRBJ2-3): DSGVTQTPKHLITATGQRVTLRCSPRSGDLSVYWYQQSLDQGLQFLIQYYNGEERAKGNILERFSAQQFPDLHSELNLSSLELGDSALYFCASSDGGGSADTQYFGPGTRLTVL.

The chain recombines TRBV27 with TRBJ2-1; possibly TRBD2 for D (5 bases). Germline V gene data show CDR1 as MNHEY and CDR2 as SMNVEV (reference sequence). Trimming cost V 3 bases and J 2 bases, with 8 bases left between them. The CDR3 covers 14 residues. In DNA, the CDR3 is TGTGCCAGCAGTTTCGAGGGCACCTACAATGAGCAGTTCTTC. It translates to CASSFEGTYNEQFF.

The chain uses TRBV4-2 and TRBJ2-7, with a tentative D call TRBD2 (5 bases). CDR3 length: 16 residues. Trimming cost V 5 bases and J 2 bases, with 19 bases left between them. Per germline, CDR1 LGHNA and CDR2 YNFKEQ. The CDR3, as DNA: TGTGCCAGCAGCGGAGAGATGACTATGAGAGCCTACGAGCAGTACTTC. Its protein product is CASSGEMTMRAYEQYF.

The chain links TRBV19 to TRBJ2-7; TRBD1 matches at 8 bases. V trimming: 6 bases; J trimming: 1 base; junction bases outside the gene matches: 5. The germline V gene has CDR1 LNHDA and CDR2 SQIVND (reference sequence). CDR3 size: 14 residues. CDR3 region: CASRMTGVSYEQYF. Written as DNA, the CDR3 is TGTGCCAGTAGGATGACAGGGGTATCCTACGAGCAGTACTTC.

This rearrangement joins TRBV5-6 to TRBJ2-1; 12 nucleotides match TRBD1. The CDR3 extends over 16 amino acids. Germline-derived CDR1 and CDR2 are SGHDT and YYEEEE. V lost 2 bases, J lost 8 bases, and 8 bases stayed unmatched. In DNA form, the CDR3 reads TGTGCCAGCAGCTTAGGGACAGGGGGCGTTGGGGATGAGCAGTTCTTC. Translated: CASSLGTGGVGDEQFF.

The rearrangement joins TRBV5-1 to TRBJ2-2; D is unclear. Germline-derived CDR1 and CDR2 are SGHRS and YFSETQ. Trimming took 3 bases from V and 2 from J, leaving 2 bases between them. The CDR3 is 12 residues long. The CDR3 region is CASSYNTGELFF. The CDR3 DNA is TGCGCCAGCAGCTACAACACCGGGGAGCTGTTTTTT.

The V and J genes are TRBV10-3 and TRBJ1-4, with D possibly being TRBD1 (5 bases). Trimming removed 5 bases from V and 8 bases from J, with 9 bases in between. Germline V gene sequence: CDR1 ENHRY, CDR2 SYGVKD. The CDR3 extends over 12 amino acids. The CDR3 nucleotides are TGTGCCATCAGTACAGGAGGGGAAAAACTGTTTTTT. It yields the protein CAISTGGEKLFF.

The chain combines TRBV5-6 with TRBJ2-7; D tentatively fits TRBD1 or TRBD2 (6 bases each). Germline loops: CDR1 SGHDT, CDR2 YYEEEE. The V and J ends lost 2 bases and 6 bases respectively, with 9 bases between them. This CDR3 is 12 amino acids long. The CDR3 reads CASSFSGAEQYF. In DNA, the CDR3 is TGTGCCAGCAGCTTCTCGGGGGCCGAGCAGTACTTC.

CDR3 bases: TGTGCCAGCAGTCTAAGCGGGAACACCTACGAGCAGTACTTC. Protein sequence: CASSLSGNTYEQYF. This rearrangement joins TRBV6-5 to TRBJ2-7; TRBD2 aligns across 7 bases. Germline loops: CDR1 MNHEY, CDR2 SVGAGI. The V gene end was trimmed by 5 bases and the J gene end by 2 bases; junction bases not matched to a gene: 6. The CDR3 covers 14 residues.

The V call is TRBV5-1, the J call TRBJ2-3, with a weak D call TRBD2 (6 bases). From germline, CDR1 is SGHRS and CDR2 YFSETQ. This CDR3 region has 16 residues. V lost 5 bases and J 2 bases, leaving 18 bases between the germline ends. This CDR3 reads CASRGIRDSSTDTQYF. The CDR3 DNA reads as TGCGCCAGCAGGGGCATCCGGGACTCTTCCACAGATACGCAGTATTTT.

J is TRBJ1-1 and V is TRBV5-1, with 11 bases identical to TRBD1. The CDR3 runs to 15 residues. After removal of 1 base from V and 5 bases from J, the junction contained 4 bases not matched to a gene. CDR1 is SGHRS, CDR2 YFSETQ, per germline. For the CDR3, the DNA is TGCGCCAGCAGCTTGTGGACAGGGGGCAGTACTGAAGCTTTCTTT. Its protein is CASSLWTGGSTEAFF.

This clone was counted a single time. The gene calls are TRBV6-5 and TRBJ1-5; D uncertain. CDR3 size: 12 residues. V was trimmed by 2 bases and J by 6 bases, leaving 5 bases between them. Per the germline V gene, CDR1 is MNHEY and CDR2 is SVGAGI. CDR3 region: CASSYLGQPQHF. CDR3 coding DNA: TGTGCCAGCAGTTACCTGGGTCAGCCCCAGCATTTT.

The V gene is TRBV2, the J gene TRBJ2-1, with D maybe TRBD2 (5 bases). This CDR3 has 11 residues. Trimming pared 7 bases from V and 12 bases from J, leaving 13 bases between. CDR1 is SNHLY and CDR2 is FYNNEI in the germline V gene. This chain's CDR3 is CASNDEGSQFF. CDR3 in DNA: TGTGCCAGCAACGATGAGGGATCGCAGTTCTTC.

The V call is TRBV7-9, the J call TRBJ2-5; 9 bases match TRBD1. V lost 1 base and J lost 5; bases outside the gene matches: 8. The CDR3 length is 16 residues. Per the germline V gene, CDR1 is SEHNR and CDR2 is FQNEAQ (reference sequence). The CDR3: CASSLETGGVGETQYF. The DNA of the CDR3 is TGTGCCAGCAGCTTAGAGACAGGGGGTGTGGGGGAGACCCAGTACTTC.

With regard to this clone: Other DNA sequences from this sample encode an identical CDR3 as well. This chain connects TRBV27 to TRBJ2-7; D call uncertain. The CDR3 spans 13 residues. Trimming removed 2 bases at V and 2 bases at J, with 7 bases between. The germline V gene encodes CDR1 MNHEY and CDR2 SMNVEV (reference sequence). CDR3 in amino acids: CASSLGSAYEQYF. Written as DNA, the CDR3 is TGTGCCAGCAGTTTAGGATCGGCCTACGAGCAGTACTTC.

The rearrangement joins TRBV19 to TRBJ2-1; 10 nucleotides agree with TRBD1. Looked up from germline, CDR1 is LNHDA and CDR2 is SQIVND (reference sequence). Trimming took 3 bases from V and 6 from J; bases not matched to a gene: 2. The CDR3 covers 14 residues. CDR3 protein: CASSMWTGGNEQFF. As DNA, the CDR3 is TGTGCCAGTAGTATGTGGACAGGGGGCAATGAGCAGTTCTTC.

This rearrangement joins TRBV13 to TRBJ2-7; 9 positions match TRBD1. J lost 9 bases, V lost 4 bases, and 16 bases had no gene match. The length of the CDR3 is 16 residues. CDR1 and CDR2 (germline): PRHDT, FYEKMQ (reference sequence). CDR3 protein: CASSSAGQGTHLGQYF. The CDR3 DNA sequence: TGTGCCAGCAGCTCGGCCGGACAGGGGACCCACCTTGGGCAGTACTTC.

This clone was observed a single time. The CDR3 bases are TGTGCCAGCAGCTTGGGGGGAAACGCTGAAGCTTTCTTT. Translation gives CASSLGGNAEAFF. V gene TRBV11-2 combines with J gene TRBJ1-1, with D perhaps matching TRBD1 (5 bases). Germline CDR1 is SGHAT and CDR2 is FQNNGV. The CDR3 length is 13 residues. V lost 3 bases to trimming and J lost 6 bases, with 11 bases between them.

About this clone: The same CDR3 can be traced to other DNA sequences in this sample. The gene calls are TRBV7-9 and TRBJ2-7; a possible D gene is TRBD1 (5 bases). V lost 5 bases and J lost 4, with 9 bases in between. Germline lookup yields CDR1 SEHNR and CDR2 FQNEAQ (reference sequence). The CDR3 sequence is 12 residues long. The CDR3 coding sequence is TGTGCCAGCAGCCTCCAGGGTTACGAGCAGTACTTC. Translation: CASSLQGYEQYF.

The chain uses TRBV6-5 and TRBJ1-2; TRBD1 matches at 7 bases. The V gene's germline CDR1 is MNHEY and CDR2 SVGAGI. This CDR3 is built from 13 residues. V dropped 8 bases and J dropped 3; count of bases not matched to a gene: 6. Here the CDR3 reads CASGPGTDYGYTF. The CDR3 nucleotides are TGTGCCAGCGGCCCCGGGACAGACTATGGCTACACCTTC.